This T cell receptor beta chain comes out of a study of PD-1 blockade in classical Hodgkin lymphoma. Overall study: Patients were dosed intravenously with nivolumab at 3 mg/kg every 2 weeks. Study results and caveats: Lower baseline TCR diversity marked trial partial responders and progressors.

Each and every patient relapsed after autologous stem cell transplantation, and patients got differing brentuximab vedotin exposure. The repertoire was sequenced with immunoSEQ multiplex PCR; TCRdb's copy has only in-frame clones and lacks some. The sample contains 120,000 to 150,000 clones, about 78% of which appear only once. This clone was detected a few times. The antigen remains undetermined. V lost 5 bases and J 4 bases, leaving 14 bases between the germline ends. In germline, CDR1 is ENHRY, CDR2 SYGVKD. The CDR3 contains 14 residues. The chain employs TRBV10-3 and TRBJ2-5; maybe TRBD2 (5 bases). Sequenced material: peripheral blood mononuclear cells (PBMCs), taken before the second cycle of nivolumab. The source is a human donor with classical Hodgkin lymphoma. The CDR3 DNA sequence: TGTGCCATCAGTTCAGAGGATGCGGGAGAGACCCAGTACTTC. Encoded protein: CAISSEDAGETQYF.